The present TCR beta chain was sequenced within a study of blood T cell repertoires in COVID-19 (dated by TCRdb to 2018 to 2021). Regarding the research as a whole: Samples covering the acute and convalescent phases of COVID-19 were provided by collaborators in the United States, Italy and Spain. The material from the prospective study consisted of cDNA or gDNA derived from T cells, B-cell-depleted T cells, or PBMCs. Subjects who had been exposed to COVID-19, were actively infected with it, or had recovered from it provided the deeply sampled blood TCRbeta repertoires that made up the dataset. The repertoires were released in a freely available public database intended as a resource for research on the immune response to SARS-CoV-2. The samples were drawn from the first 160 participants of the ongoing ImmuneRACE study and from under 1,500 subjects provided by 6 global collaborators. A de-identified subject ID, COVID-19 status, age in years and sex were almost always included in the sample metadata. Where available, HLA class I and class II types were obtained from metadata supplied by the sample provider rather than from assay-based typing.

Participants in the prospective study were enrolled through a virtual design, were aged roughly 18 to 100 years, and lived in roughly 24 United States geographic areas. Cohort assignment in the prospective study relied on participant-reported clinical history from a screening survey and a study questionnaire. Mobile phlebotomists in the prospective study collected whole blood, serum and a nasopharyngeal or oropharyngeal swab from every participant. Over an approximately two-month period, participants in the prospective study had the option of providing additional blood draws and questionnaires. Prospective study blood samples were shipped either frozen or at room temperature before DNA extraction. CDR1 is given as LGHNT and CDR2 as FRNRAP, both from the germline V gene. The CDR3, cysteine through phenylalanine, is 11 amino acids long. The CDR3 DNA has 33 bases and is translated from base 1. Results and caveats for the whole study, not just this receptor: The quantity of clinical and demographic metadata differed by source and by participant and was supplied without curation.

TCRbeta CDR3 regions were amplified from genomic DNA using the immunoSEQ Assay, a bias-controlled multiplex PCR. The authors' pipeline ran thus. Nucleated cell counts per sample were estimated from amplification of reference gene primers within the assay. Sequence reads were collapsed and filtered to measure the absolute abundance of every unique TCRbeta CDR3 rearrangement. For each sample, productive Simpson clonality was calculated as the square root of Simpson's diversity index across productive rearrangements. TCRdb carries this immuneACCESS record with in-frame sequences only. Its versions omit some clonotypes, under half of them owing to an unresolved V gene in the studies checked, with the rest unexplained. The DNA was the basis for D and trimming; V, J and clone size are from that table. The sample profile shows about 230,000 clones; roughly 90% of them were found once. Of the sample, almost 4% is held by the ten largest clones.

On this clone: Its antigen is still unknown. One end of the junction varies from germline; a read error may be responsible.

Sequencing was carried out using PBMCs or T cells enriched from blood (not recorded which). The TCR sequence derives from a woman under 40 with acute COVID-19. The chain couples TRBV12-5 to TRBJ2-7; the D gene is possibly TRBD2, with 5 bases matching. The CDR3 has the sequence CVSGRGYEQYF. The DNA sequence is TGTGTTAGTGGACGGGGCTACGAGCAGTACTTC.